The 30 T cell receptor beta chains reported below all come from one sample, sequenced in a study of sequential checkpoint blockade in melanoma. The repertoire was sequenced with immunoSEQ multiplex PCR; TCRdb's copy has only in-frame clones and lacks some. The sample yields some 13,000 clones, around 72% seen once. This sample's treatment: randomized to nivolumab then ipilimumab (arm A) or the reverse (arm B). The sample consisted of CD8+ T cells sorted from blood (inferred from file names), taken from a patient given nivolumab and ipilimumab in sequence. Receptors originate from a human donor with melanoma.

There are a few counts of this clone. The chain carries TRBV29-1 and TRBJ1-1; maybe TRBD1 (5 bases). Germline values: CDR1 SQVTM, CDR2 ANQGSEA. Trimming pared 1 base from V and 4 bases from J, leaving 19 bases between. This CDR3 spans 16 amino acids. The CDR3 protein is CSVEGNGGLFSTEAFF. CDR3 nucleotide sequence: TGCAGCGTTGAAGGGAACGGGGGATTATTTAGCACTGAAGCTTTCTTT.

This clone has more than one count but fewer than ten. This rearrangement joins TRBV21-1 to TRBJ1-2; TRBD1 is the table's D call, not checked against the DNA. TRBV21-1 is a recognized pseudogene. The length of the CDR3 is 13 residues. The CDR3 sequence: CASSTSWPRGYTF. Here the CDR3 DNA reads TGTGCCAGCAGCACCTCTTGGCCCCGTGGCTACACCTTC.

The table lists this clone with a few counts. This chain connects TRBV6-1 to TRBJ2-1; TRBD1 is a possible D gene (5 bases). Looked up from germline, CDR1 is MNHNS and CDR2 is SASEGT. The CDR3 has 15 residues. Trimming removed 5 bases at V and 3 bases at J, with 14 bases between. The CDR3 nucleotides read TGTGCCAGCAGTAACCGTGGGGCACTCTACAATGAGCAGTTCTTC. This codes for CASSNRGALYNEQFF.

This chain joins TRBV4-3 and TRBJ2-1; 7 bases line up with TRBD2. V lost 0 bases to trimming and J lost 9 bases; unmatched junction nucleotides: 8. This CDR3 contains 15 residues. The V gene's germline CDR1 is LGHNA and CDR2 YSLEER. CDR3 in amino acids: CASSQDMGGGVEQFF. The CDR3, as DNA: TGCGCCAGCAGCCAAGATATGGGGGGAGGGGTTGAGCAGTTCTTC.

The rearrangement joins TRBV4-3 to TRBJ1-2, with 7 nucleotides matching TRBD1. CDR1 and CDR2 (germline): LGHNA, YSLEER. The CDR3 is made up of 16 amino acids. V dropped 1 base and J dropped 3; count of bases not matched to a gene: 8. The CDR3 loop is CASSQVGAGGHYGYTF. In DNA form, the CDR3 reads TGCGCCAGCAGCCAAGTGGGGGCAGGGGGGCACTATGGCTACACCTTC.

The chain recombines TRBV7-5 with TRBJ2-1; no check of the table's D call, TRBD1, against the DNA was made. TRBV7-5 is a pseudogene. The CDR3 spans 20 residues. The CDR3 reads CARSPGQPGQGPPSYNEQFF. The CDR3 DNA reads TGTGCCAGAAGCCCCGGCCAACCGGGACAGGGACCTCCCTCCTACAATGAGCAGTTCTTC.

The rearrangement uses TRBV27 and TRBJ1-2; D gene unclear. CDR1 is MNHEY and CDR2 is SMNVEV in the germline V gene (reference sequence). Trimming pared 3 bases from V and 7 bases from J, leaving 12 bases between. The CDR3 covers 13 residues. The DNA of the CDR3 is TGTGCCAGCAGTTTTTTCGGCGCGGTTGGCTACACCTTC. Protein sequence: CASSFFGAVGYTF.

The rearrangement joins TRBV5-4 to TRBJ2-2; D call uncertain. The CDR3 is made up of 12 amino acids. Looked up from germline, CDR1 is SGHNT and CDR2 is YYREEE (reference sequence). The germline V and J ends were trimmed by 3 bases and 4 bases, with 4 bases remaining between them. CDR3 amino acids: CASSSFTGELFF. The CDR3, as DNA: TGTGCCAGCAGCTCGTTCACCGGGGAGCTGTTTTTT. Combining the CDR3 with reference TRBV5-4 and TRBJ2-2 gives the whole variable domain ETGVTQSPTHLIKTRGQQVTLRCSSQSGHNTVSWYQQALGQGPQFIFQYYREEENGRGNFPPRFSGLQFPNYSSELNVNALELDDSALYLCASSSFTGELFFGEGSRLTVL.

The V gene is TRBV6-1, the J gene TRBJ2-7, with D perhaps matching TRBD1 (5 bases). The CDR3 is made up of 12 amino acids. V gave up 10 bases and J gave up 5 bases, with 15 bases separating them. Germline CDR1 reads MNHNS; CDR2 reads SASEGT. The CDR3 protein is CATRAHVDEQYF. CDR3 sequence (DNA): TGTGCCACCAGGGCCCACGTCGACGAGCAGTACTTC.

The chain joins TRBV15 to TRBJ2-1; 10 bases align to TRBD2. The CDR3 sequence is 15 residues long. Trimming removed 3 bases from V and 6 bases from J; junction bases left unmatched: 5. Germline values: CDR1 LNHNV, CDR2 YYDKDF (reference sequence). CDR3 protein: CATSRSGGAFNEQFF. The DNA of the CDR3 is TGTGCCACCAGCAGGAGCGGGGGGGCCTTCAATGAGCAGTTCTTC.

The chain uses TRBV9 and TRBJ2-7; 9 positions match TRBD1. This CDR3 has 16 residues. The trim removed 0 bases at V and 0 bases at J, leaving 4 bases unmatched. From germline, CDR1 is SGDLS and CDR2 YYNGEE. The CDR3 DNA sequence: TGTGCCAGCAGCGTAGCTGGGACAGGGAGCTCCTACGAGCAGTACTTC. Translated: CASSVAGTGSSYEQYF.

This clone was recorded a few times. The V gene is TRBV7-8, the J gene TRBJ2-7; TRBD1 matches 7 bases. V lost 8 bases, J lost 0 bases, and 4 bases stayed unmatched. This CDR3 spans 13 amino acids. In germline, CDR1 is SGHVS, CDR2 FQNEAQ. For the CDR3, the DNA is TGTGCCAGCTCAGGGGGTTTCTCCTACGAGCAGTACTTC. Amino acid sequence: CASSGGFSYEQYF. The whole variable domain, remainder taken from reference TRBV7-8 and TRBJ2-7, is GAGVSQSPRYKVAKRGQDVALRCDPISGHVSLFWYQQALGQGPEFLTYFQNEAQLDKSGLPSDRFFAERPEGSVSTLKIQRTQQEDSAVYLCASSGGFSYEQYFGPGTRLTVT.

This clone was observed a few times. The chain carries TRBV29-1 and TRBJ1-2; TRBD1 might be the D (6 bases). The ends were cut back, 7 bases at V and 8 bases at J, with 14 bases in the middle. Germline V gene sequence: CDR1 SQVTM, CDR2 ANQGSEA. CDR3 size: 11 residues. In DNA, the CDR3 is TGCAGCGCACCCAGGGGTGGAGGCTACACCTTC. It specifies CSAPRGGGYTF.

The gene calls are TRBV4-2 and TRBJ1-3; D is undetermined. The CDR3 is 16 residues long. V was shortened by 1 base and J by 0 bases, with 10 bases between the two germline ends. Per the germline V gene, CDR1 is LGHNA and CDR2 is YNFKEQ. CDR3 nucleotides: TGTGCCAGCAGCCAAGGTCTACGGAGCTCTGGAAACACCATATATTTT. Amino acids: CASSQGLRSSGNTIYF.

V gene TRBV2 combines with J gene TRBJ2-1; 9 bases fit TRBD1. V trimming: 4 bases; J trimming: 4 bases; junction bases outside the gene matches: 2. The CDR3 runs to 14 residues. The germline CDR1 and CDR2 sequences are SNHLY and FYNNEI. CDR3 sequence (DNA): TGTGCCAGCAGTGTGGGACAGGGTTACAATGAGCAGTTCTTC. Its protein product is CASSVGQGYNEQFF.

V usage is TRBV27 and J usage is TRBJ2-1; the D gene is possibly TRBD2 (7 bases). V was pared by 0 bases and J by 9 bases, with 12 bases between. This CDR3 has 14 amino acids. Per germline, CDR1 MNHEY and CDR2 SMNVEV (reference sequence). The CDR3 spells CASSLSRGASEQFF. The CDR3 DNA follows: TGTGCCAGCAGTTTATCCCGGGGGGCCTCTGAGCAGTTCTTC.

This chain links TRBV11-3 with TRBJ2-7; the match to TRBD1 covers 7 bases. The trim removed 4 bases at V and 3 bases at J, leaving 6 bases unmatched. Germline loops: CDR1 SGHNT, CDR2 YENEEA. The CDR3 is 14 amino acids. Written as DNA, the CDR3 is TGTGCCAGCAGCTCCGGGACAGAGAACTACGAGCAGTACTTC. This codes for CASSSGTENYEQYF.

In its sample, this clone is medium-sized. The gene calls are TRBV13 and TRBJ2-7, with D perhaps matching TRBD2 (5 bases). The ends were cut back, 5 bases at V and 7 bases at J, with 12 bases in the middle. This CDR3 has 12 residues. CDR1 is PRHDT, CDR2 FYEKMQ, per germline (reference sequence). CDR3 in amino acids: CASSRTWTEQYF. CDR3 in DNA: TGTGCCAGCAGCCGAACTTGGACTGAGCAGTACTTC. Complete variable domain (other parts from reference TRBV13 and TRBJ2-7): AAGVIQSPRHLIKEKRETATLKCYPIPRHDTVYWYQQGPGQDPQFLISFYEKMQSDKGSIPDRFSAQQFSDYHSELNMSSLELGDSALYFCASSRTWTEQYFGPGTRLTVT.

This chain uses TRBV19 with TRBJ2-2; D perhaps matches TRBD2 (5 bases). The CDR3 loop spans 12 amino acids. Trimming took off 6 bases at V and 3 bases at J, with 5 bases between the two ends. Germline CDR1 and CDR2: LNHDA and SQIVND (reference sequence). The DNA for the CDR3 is TGTGCCAGTAGGGAGGACACCGGGGAGCTGTTTTTT. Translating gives CASREDTGELFF.

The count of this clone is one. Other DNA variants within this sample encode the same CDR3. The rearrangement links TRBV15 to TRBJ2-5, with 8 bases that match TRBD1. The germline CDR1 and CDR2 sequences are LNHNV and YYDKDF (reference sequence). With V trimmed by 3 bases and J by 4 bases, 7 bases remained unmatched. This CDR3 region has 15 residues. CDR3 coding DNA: TGTGCCACCAGCAGGGGGCAGGGGGCGGCAGAGACCCAGTACTTC. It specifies CATSRGQGAAETQYF.

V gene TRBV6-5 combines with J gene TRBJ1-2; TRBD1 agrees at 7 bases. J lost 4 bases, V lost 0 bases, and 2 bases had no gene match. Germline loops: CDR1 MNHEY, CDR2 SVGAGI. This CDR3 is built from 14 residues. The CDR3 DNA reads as TGTGCCAGCAGTTACTCGACAGGGCTCTATGGCTACACCTTC. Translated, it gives CASSYSTGLYGYTF.

The CDR3 is CASSLSGSGTEAFF. CDR3 DNA: TGTGCCAGCAGCTTAAGCGGGTCAGGAACTGAAGCTTTCTTT. This chain links TRBV7-9 with TRBJ1-1; D is unresolved. Trimming took off 2 bases at V and 5 bases at J, with 12 bases between the two ends. CDR1 and CDR2 (germline): SEHNR, FQNEAQ (reference sequence). The CDR3 length is 14 residues.

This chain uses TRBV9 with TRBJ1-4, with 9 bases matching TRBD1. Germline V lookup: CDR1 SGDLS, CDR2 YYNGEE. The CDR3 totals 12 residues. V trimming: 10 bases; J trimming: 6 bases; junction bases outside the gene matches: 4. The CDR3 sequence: CAWGQGDEKLFF. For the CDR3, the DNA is TGTGCCTGGGGACAGGGTGATGAAAAACTGTTTTTT.

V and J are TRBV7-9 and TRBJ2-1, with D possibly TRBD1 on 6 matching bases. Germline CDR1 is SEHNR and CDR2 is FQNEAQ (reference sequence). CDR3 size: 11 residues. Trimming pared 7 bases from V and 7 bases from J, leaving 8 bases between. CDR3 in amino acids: CASITGNEQFF. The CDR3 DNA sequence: TGTGCCAGCATCACAGGGAATGAGCAGTTCTTC.

In nucleotides, the CDR3 is TGTGCCACCAGCTCCGACAGGGGCCCCTACAATGAGCAGTTCTTC. It codes for CATSSDRGPYNEQFF. V and J are TRBV15 and TRBJ2-1, with 8 bases identical to TRBD1. Trimming took 5 bases from V and 2 from J; bases not matched to a gene: 5. The CDR3 loop spans 15 amino acids. Germline lookup yields CDR1 LNHNV and CDR2 YYDKDF (reference sequence).

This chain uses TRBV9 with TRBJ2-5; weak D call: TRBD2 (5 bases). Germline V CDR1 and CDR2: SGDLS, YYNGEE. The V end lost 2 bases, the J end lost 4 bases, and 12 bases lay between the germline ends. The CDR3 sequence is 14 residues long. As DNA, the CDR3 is TGTGCCAGCAGCGTTGATGACTACGGAGAGACCCAGTACTTC. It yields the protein CASSVDDYGETQYF.

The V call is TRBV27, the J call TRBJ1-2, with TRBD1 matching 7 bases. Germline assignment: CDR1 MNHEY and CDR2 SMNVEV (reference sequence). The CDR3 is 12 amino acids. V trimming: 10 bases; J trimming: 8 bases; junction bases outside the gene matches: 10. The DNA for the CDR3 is TGTGCCACCAAAGAGGGGGCGAGAGGCTACACCTTC. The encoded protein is CATKEGARGYTF.

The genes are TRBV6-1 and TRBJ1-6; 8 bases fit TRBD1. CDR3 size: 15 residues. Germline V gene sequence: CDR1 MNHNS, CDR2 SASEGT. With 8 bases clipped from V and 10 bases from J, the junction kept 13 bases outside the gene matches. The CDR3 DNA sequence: TGTGCCAGCGACTATCAGGGGGCAGGGAACTCACCCCTCCACTTT. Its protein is CASDYQGAGNSPLHF.

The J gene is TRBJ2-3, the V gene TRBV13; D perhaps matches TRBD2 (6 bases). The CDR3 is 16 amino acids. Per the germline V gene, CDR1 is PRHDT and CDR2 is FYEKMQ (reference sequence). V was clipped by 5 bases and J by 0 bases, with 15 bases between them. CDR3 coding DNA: TGTGCCAGCAGCGAACGAGGAGGGGAAAGCACAGATACGCAGTATTTT. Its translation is CASSERGGESTDTQYF.

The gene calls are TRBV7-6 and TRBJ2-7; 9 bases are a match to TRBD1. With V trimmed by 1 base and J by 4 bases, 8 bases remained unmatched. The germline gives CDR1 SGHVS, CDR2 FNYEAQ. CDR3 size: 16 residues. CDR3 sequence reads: CASSLDSGQGWYEQYF. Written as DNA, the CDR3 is TGTGCCAGCAGCTTAGACAGCGGACAGGGGTGGTACGAGCAGTACTTC.